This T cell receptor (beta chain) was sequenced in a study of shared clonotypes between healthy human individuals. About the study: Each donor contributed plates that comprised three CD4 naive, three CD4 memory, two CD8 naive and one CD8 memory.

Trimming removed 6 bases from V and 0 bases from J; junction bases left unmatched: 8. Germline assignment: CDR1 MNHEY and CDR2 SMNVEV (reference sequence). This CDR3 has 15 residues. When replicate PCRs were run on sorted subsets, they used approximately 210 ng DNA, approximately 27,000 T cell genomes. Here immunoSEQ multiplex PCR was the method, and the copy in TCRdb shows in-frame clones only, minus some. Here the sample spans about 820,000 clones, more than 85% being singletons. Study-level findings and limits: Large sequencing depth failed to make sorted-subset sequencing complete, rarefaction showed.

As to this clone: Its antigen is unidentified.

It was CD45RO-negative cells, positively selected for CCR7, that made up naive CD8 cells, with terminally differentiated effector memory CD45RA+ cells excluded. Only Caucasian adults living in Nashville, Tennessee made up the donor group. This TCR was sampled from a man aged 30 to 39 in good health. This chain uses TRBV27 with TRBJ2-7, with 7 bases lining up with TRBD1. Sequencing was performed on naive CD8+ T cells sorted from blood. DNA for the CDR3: TGTGCCAGCAGGTTTTGGACAGGCAGCTCCTACGAGCAGTACTTC. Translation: CASRFWTGSSYEQYF.